This T cell receptor (beta chain) originates from a study of technical replicates of blood from a handful of donors. The V end lost 8 bases, the J end lost 0 bases, and 11 bases lay between the germline ends. Germline lookup yields CDR1 MNHNS and CDR2 SASEGT. This CDR3 comprises 14 residues. Sequencing was performed with immunoSEQ multiplex PCR; in TCRdb, only in-frame clones are kept and a portion is missing. Altogether approximately 90,000 clones are present, 95% being singletons, with the ten largest covering 0.2% to 0.3%. This clonotype originated in a human donor in good health. Sample: T cells isolated from PBMCs. The V and J genes are TRBV6-1 and TRBJ1-5; a possible D gene is TRBD1 (5 bases). Written as DNA, the CDR3 is TGTGCCAGCGTTACAGGTTATAGCAATCAGCCCCAGCATTTT. It translates to CASVTGYSNQPQHF.